This TCR beta chain is drawn from a study of T cells in Graves' hyperthyroidism and ophthalmopathy. Across the study: Prior to any treatment, at the point of initial diagnosis, peripheral blood was collected. Study-wide points: Ophthalmopathy was separated from stable hyperthyroidism by a 13 V-J model.

This clonotype was picked up a small number of times. Its antigen is unknown. The CDR3 has 13 amino acids. Deletions cut 0 bases from V and 7 bases from J, with 9 bases between. Germline CDR1 and CDR2: MNHEY and SMNVEV (reference sequence). The investigators amplified TCR beta CDR3 regions from RNA transcripts. A first-round RT-PCR of the TCR CDR3 used the HTBI primer set. TCRdb analysed the multiplex PCR reads with MiXCR anew, one entry per CDR3 protein. The table shows fewer than 350,000 distinct CDR3 sequences, with roughly 19% occurring only once. The chain combines TRBV27 with TRBJ1-2; D ambiguous. The TCR comes from a man in his fifties with Graves' ophthalmopathy. Sequencing used blood. The CDR3 is CASSLSGPPGYTF. The CDR3 region has the DNA TGTGCCAGCAGTTTATCAGGGCCCCCTGGCTACACCTTC.